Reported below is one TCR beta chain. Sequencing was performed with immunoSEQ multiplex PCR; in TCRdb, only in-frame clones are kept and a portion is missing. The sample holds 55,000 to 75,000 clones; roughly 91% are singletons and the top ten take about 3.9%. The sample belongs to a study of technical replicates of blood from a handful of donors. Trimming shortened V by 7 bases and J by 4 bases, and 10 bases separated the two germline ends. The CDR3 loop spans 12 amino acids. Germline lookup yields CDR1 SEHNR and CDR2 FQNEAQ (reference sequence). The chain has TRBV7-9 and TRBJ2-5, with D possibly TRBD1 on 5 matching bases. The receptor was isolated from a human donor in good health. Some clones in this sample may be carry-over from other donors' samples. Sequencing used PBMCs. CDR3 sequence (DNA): TGTGCCAGCAATGATAGGGGAGAGACCCAGTACTTC. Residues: CASNDRGETQYF.